What follows describes a single TCR beta chain. The antigen remains undetermined. The sample is drawn from a study of CXCR3-negative and CXCR3-positive naive CD8 T cells. It was by 5' RACE with UMI labels that the TRB cDNA libraries were prepared. TCRdb reprocessed the 5' RACE reads and stores each CDR3 protein as one record, lacking DNA. This sample lists tens of thousands of distinct CDR3 sequences; its ten largest clones have about 0.8%. The V gene's germline CDR1 is LNHDA and CDR2 SQIVND (reference sequence). The CDR3 runs to 14 residues. The study's findings and limits: Naive CXCR3-negative and CXCR3-positive cells had similar TRBV-TRBJ usage; memory differed. TRB CDR3 hydrophobicity was greater in CXCR3-positive naive cells than in CXCR3-negative naive cells.

The V call is TRBV19, the J call TRBJ1-1. The receptor comes from a human donor in good health. Some clones in this sample may be carry-over from other donors' samples. Material for sequencing was naive CXCR3+ CD8+ T cells from blood. Subset specified: CD45RO-CCR7+CD27+CD95- naive CD8+ T cells expressing CXCR3 (TNR3+). The CDR3 spells CASSIMDQNTEAFF.